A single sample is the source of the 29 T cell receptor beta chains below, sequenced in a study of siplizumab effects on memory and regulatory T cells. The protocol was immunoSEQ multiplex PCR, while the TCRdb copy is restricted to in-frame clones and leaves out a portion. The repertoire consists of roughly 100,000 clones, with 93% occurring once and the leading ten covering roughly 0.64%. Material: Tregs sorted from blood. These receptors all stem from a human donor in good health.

CDR3 in DNA: TGTGCCAGCAGCTTAGGACTTCTCTACGAGCAGTACTTC. It specifies CASSLGLLYEQYF. V gene TRBV7-9 combines with J gene TRBJ2-5; no reliable D call. Matching the DNA end better, TRBJ2-7 makes the J call doubtful. This CDR3 is 13 amino acids long. The germline gives CDR1 SEHNR, CDR2 FQNEAQ (reference sequence).

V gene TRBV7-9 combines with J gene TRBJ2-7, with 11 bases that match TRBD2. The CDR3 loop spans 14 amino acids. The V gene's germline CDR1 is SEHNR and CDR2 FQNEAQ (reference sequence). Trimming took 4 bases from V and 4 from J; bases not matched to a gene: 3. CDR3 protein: CASSSGLAVYEQYF. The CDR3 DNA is TGTGCCAGCAGCTCGGGACTAGCGGTTTACGAGCAGTACTTC.

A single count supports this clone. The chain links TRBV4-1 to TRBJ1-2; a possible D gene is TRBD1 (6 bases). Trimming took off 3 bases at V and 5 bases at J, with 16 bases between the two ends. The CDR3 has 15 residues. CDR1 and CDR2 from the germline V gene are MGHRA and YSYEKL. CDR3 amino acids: CASSQTRGPSYGYTF. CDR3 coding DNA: TGCGCCAGCAGCCAGACGCGGGGGCCATCGTATGGCTACACCTTC.

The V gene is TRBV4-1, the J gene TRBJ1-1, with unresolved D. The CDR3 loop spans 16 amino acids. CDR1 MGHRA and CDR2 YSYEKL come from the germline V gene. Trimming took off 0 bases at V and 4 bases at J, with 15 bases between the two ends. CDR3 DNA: TGCGCCAGCAGCCAAGAGGCGACGGGATCCGTCACTGAAGCTTTCTTT. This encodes CASSQEATGSVTEAFF.

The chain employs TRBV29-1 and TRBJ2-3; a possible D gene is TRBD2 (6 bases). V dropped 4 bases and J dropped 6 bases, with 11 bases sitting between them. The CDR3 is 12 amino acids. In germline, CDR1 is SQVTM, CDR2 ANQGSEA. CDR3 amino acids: CSVAEGRDTQYF. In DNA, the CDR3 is TGCAGCGTTGCGGAGGGAAGGGATACGCAGTATTTT.

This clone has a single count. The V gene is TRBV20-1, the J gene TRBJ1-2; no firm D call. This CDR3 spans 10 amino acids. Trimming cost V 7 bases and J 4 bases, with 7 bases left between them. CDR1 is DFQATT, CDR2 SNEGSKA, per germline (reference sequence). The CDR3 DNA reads TGCAGTGGGACCCCCTATGGCTACACCTTC. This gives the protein CSGTPYGYTF.

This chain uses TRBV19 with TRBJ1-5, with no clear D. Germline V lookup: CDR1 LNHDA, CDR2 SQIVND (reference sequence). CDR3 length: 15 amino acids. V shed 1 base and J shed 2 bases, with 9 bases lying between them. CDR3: CASSIVEGRNQPQHF. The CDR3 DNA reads TGTGCCAGTAGTATAGTAGAGGGTCGCAATCAGCCCCAGCATTTT.

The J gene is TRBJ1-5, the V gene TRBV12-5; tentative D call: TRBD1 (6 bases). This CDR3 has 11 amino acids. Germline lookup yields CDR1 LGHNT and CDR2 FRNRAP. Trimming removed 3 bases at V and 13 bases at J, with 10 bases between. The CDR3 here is CASGLGTRQHF. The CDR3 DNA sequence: TGTGCTAGTGGTTTAGGGACACGACAGCATTTT.

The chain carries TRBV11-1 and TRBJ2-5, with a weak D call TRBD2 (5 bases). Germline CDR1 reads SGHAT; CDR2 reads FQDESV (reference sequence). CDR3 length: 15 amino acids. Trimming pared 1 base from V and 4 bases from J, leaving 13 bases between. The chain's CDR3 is CASSLVGGLRETQYF. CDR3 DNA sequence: TGTGCCAGCAGCTTAGTAGGCGGGCTACGAGAGACCCAGTACTTC.

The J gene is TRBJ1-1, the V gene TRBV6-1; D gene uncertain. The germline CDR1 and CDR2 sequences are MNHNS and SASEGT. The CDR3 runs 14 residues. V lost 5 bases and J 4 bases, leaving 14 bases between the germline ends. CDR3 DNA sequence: TGTGCCAGCAGTCTTTGGACGAGCGCCACTGAAGCTTTCTTT. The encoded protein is CASSLWTSATEAFF.

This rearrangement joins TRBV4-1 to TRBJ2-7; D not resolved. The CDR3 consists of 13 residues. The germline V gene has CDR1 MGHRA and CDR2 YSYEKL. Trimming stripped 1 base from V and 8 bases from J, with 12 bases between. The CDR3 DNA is TGCGCCAGCAGCCAAGGGCAGGAAGCGAAGCAGTACTTC. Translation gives CASSQGQEAKQYF.

The CDR3 sequence: CAISEGAVGNIQYF. DNA for the CDR3: TGTGCCATCAGTGAGGGGGCGGTGGGGAACATTCAGTACTTC. The genes are TRBV10-3 and TRBJ2-4; D might be TRBD1 (5 bases). The V gene lost 2 bases and the J gene lost 7 bases, with 12 bases spanning the gap. CDR1 ENHRY and CDR2 SYGVKD come from the germline V gene. CDR3 size: 14 residues.

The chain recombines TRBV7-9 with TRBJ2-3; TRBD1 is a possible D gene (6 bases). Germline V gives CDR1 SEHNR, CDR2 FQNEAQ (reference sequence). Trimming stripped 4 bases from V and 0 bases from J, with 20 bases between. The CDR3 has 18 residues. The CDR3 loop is CASSSARQVVLSTDTQYF. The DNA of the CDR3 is TGTGCCAGCAGCTCGGCTCGACAGGTAGTTCTGAGCACAGATACGCAGTATTTT. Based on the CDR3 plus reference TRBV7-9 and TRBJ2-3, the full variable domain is DTGVSQNPRHKITKRGQNVTFRCDPISEHNRLYWYRQTLGQGPEFLTYFQNEAQLEKSRLLSDRFSAERPKGSFSTLEIQRTEQGDSAMYLCASSSARQVVLSTDTQYFGPGTRLTVL.

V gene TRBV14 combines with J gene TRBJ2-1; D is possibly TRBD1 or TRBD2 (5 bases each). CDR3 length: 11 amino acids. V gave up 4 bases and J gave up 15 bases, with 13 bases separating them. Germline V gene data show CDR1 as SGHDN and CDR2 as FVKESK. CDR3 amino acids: CASSRWGIRFF. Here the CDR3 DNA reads TGTGCCAGCAGCCGCTGGGGGATACGGTTCTTC.

The chain's CDR3 is CAWSGAGFEAFF. For the CDR3, the DNA is TGTGCCTGGAGTGGGGCAGGGTTTGAAGCTTTCTTT. The rearrangement joins TRBV30 to TRBJ1-1; maybe TRBD1 (5 bases). The V end was cut by 1 base, the J end by 7 bases, with 10 bases between. There are 12 residues in the CDR3. Germline V lookup: CDR1 GTSNPN, CDR2 SVGIG (reference sequence). The whole variable domain, filled in from reference TRBV30 and TRBJ1-1, reads SQTIHQWPATLVQPVGSPLSLECTVEGTSNPNLYWYRQAAGRGLQLLFYSVGIGQISSEVPQNLSASRPQDRQFILSSKKLLLSDSGFYLCAWSGAGFEAFFGQGTRLTVV.

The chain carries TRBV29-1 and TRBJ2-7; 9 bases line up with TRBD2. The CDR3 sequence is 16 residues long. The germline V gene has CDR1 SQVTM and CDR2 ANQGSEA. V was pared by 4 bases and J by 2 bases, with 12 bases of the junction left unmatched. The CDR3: CSVALRGLAGPYEQYF. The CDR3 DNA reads TGCAGCGTTGCGTTAAGGGGGCTAGCGGGACCCTACGAGCAGTACTTC.

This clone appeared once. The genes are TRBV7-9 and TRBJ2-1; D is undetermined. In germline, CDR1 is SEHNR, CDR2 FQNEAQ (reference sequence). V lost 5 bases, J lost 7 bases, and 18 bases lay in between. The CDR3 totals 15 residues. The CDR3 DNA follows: TGTGCCAGCAGCACCGGGCGTCTCACCGGGAATGAGCAGTTCTTC. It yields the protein CASSTGRLTGNEQFF.

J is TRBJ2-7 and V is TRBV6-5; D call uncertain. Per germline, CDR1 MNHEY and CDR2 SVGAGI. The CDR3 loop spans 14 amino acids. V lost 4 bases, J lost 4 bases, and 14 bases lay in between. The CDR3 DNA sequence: TGTGCCAGCAGTTTACAGCCGTGGGATTACGAGCAGTACTTC. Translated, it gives CASSLQPWDYEQYF.

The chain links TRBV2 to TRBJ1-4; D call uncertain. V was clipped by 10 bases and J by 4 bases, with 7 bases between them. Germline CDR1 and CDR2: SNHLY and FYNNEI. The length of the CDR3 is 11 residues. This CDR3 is CATGSNEKLFF. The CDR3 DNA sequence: TGTGCCACCGGGAGTAATGAAAAACTGTTTTTT.

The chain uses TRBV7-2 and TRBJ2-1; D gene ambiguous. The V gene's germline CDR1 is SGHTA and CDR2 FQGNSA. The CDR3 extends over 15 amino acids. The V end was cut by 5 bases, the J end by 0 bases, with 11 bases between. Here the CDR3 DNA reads TGTGCCAGCAGCCTTTGGTCGTCCTCCTACAATGAGCAGTTCTTC. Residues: CASSLWSSSYNEQFF. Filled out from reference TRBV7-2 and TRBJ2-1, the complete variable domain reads GAGVSQSPSNKVTEKGKDVELRCDPISGHTALYWYRQSLGQGLEFLIYFQGNSAPDKSGLPSDRFSAERTGGSVSTLTIQRTQQEDSAVYLCASSLWSSSYNEQFFGPGTRLTVL.

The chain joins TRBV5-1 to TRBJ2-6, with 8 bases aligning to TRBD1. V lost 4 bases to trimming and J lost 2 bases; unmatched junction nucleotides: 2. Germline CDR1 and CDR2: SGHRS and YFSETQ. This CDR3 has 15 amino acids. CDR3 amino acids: CASSPQGAGANVLTF. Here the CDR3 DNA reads TGCGCCAGCAGCCCACAGGGGGCTGGGGCCAACGTCCTGACTTTC.

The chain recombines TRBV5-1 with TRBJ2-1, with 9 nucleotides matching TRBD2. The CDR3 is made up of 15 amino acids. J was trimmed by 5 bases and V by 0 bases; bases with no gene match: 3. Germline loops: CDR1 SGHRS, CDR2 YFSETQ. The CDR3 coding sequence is TGCGCCAGCAGCTTGGGACTAGCGGCTAACAATGAGCAGTTCTTC. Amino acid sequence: CASSLGLAANNEQFF. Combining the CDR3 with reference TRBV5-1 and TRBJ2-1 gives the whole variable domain KAGVTQTPRYLIKTRGQQVTLSCSPISGHRSVSWYQQTPGQGLQFLFEYFSETQRNKGNFPGRFSGRQFSNSRSEMNVSTLELGDSALYLCASSLGLAANNEQFFGPGTRLTVL.

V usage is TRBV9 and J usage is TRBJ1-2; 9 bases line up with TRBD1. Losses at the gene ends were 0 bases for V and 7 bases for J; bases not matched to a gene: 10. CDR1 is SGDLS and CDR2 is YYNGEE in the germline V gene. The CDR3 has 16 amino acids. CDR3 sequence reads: CASSVEIGQGSAGYTF. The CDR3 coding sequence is TGTGCCAGCAGCGTAGAAATAGGACAGGGGTCTGCTGGCTACACCTTC. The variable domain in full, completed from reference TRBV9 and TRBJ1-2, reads DSGVTQTPKHLITATGQRVTLRCSPRSGDLSVYWYQQSLDQGLQFLIQYYNGEERAKGNILERFSAQQFPDLHSELNLSSLELGDSALYFCASSVEIGQGSAGYTFGSGTRLTVV.

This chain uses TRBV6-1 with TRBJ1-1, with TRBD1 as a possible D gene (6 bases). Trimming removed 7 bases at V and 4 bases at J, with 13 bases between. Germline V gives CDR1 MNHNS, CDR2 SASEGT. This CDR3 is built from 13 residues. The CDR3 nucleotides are TGTGCCAGCATTCTATCCAGGGGCACTGAAGCTTTCTTT. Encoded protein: CASILSRGTEAFF.

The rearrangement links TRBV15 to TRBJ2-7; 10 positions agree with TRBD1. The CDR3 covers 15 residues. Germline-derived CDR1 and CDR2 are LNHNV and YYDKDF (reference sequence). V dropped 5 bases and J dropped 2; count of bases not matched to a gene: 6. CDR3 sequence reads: CATSGLGQGAYEQYF. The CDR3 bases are TGTGCCACCAGCGGTCTCGGACAGGGGGCCTACGAGCAGTACTTC.

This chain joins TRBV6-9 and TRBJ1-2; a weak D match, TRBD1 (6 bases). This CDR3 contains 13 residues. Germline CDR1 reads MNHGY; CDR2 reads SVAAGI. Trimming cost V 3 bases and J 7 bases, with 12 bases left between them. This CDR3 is CASSYLGAPGYTF. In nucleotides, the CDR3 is TGTGCCAGCAGTTACCTGGGGGCGCCTGGCTACACCTTC.

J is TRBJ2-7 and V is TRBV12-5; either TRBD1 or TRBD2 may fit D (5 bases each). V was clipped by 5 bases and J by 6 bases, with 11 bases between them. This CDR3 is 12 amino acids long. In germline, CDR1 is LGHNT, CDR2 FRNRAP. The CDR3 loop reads CASGIGEREQYF. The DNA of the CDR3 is TGTGCTAGTGGTATAGGGGAGCGCGAGCAGTACTTC.

CDR3 bases: TGTGCCAGTATCTCGTTCACAGGCGGCTACACCTTC. It is translated as CASISFTGGYTF. The V and J genes are TRBV19 and TRBJ1-2; D perhaps matches TRBD1 (5 bases). The CDR3 is 12 amino acids. Germline V gene lookup returns CDR1 LNHDA and CDR2 SQIVND (reference sequence). Trimming pared 7 bases from V and 8 bases from J, leaving 14 bases between.

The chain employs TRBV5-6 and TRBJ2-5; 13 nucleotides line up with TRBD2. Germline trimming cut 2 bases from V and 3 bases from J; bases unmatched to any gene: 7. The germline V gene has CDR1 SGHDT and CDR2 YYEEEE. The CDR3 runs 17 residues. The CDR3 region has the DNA TGTGCCAGCAGCTTAATAGGACTAGCGGGGGCCAAAGAGACCCAGTACTTC. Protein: CASSLIGLAGAKETQYF.